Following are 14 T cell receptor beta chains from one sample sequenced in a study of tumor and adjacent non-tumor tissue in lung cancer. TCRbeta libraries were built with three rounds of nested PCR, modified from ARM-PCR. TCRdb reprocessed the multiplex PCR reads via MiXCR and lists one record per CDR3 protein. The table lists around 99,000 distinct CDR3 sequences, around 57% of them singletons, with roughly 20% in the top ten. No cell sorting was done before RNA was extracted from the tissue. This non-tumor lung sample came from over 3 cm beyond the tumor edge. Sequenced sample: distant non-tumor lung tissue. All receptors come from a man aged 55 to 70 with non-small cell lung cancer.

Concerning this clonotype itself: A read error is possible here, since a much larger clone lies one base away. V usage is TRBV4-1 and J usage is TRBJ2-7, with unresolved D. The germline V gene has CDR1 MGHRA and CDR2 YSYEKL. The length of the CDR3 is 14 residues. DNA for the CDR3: TGCGTCAGCAGCCAAGATACAGCCAACTACGAGCAGTACTTC. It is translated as CVSSQDTANYEQYF.

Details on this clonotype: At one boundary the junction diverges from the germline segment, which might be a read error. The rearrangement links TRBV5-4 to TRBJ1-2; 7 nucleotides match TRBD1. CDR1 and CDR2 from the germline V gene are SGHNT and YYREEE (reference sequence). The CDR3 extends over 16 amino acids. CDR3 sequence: CACSPGTRDSNYGYTF. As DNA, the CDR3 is TGTGCCTGCAGCCCAGGTACCCGGGACAGTAATTATGGCTACACCTTC. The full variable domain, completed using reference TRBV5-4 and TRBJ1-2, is ETGVTQSPTHLIKTRGQQVTLRCSSQSGHNTVSWYQQALGQGPQFIFQYYREEENGRGNFPPRFSGLQFPNYSSELNVNALELDDSALYLCACSPGTRDSNYGYTFGSGTRLTVV.

CDR3 bases: TGCAGCGCTGGACAGGGGGCATCTTTTAGTGAAGCTTTCTTT. Translating it yields CSAGQGASFSEAFF. This chain connects TRBV29-1 to TRBJ1-1; the match to TRBD1 covers 11 bases. Germline loops: CDR1 SQVTM, CDR2 ANQGSEA. This CDR3 comprises 14 residues. V gave up 7 bases and J gave up 7 bases; unmatched junction bases: 11.

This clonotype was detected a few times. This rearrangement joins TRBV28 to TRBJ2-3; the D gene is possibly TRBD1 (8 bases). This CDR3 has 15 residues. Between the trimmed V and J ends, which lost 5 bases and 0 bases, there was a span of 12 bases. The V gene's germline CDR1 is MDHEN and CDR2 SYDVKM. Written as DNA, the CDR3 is TGTGCCAGCAGTCAACAGGGGGGGAGCACAGATACGCAGTATTTT. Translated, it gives CASSQQGGSTDTQYF.

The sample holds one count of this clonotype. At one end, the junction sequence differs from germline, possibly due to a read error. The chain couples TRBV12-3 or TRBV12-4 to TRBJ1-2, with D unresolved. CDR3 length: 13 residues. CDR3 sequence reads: CVSTLSLHGGYTF. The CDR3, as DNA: TGTGTCAGCACCCTTAGCCTGCATGGTGGCTACACATTC.

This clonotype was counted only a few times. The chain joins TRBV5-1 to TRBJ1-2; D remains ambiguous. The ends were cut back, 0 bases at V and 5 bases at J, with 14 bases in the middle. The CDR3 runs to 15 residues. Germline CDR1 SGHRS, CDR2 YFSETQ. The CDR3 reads CASSLALGTTYGYTF. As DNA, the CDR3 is TGCGCCAGCAGCTTGGCGCTAGGAACTACTTATGGCTACACCTTC.

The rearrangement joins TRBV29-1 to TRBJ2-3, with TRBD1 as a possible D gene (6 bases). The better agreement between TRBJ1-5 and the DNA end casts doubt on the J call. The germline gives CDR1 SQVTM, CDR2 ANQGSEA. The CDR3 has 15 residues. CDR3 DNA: TGCAGCGTTGAAGAAAGGGCCAGGGGCACAGAAACGCAGCATTTT. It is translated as CSVEERARGTETQHF.

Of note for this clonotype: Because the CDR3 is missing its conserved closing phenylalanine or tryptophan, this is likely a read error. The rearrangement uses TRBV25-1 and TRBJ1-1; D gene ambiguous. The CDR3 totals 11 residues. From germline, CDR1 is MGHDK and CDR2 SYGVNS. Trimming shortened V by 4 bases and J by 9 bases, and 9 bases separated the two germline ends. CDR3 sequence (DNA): TGTGCCAGCAGTGGATTGACTAAAGCTTTCCTT. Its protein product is CASSGLTKAFL.

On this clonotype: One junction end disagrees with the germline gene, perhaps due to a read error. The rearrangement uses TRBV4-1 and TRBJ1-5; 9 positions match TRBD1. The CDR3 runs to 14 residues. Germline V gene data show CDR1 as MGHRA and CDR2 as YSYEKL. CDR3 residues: CASSQRQGVQPQHF. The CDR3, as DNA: TGCGCCAGCAGCCAAAGACAGGGGGTTCAGCCCCAACATTTT.

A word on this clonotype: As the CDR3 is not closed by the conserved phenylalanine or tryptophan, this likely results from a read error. The CDR3 loop is CASCLTLAGPNYGYTV. The CDR3 DNA reads TGTGCCAGCTGTTTGACCTTGGCAGGCCCCAACTATGGCTACACCGTC. The V gene is TRBV12-3 or TRBV12-4, the J gene TRBJ1-2; D is uncertain. This CDR3 contains 16 residues.

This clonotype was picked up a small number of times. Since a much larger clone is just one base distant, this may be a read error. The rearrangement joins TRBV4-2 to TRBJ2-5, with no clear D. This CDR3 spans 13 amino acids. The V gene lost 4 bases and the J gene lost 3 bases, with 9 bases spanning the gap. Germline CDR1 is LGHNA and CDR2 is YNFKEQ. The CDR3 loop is CASSPALKETQYF. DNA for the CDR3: TGTGCCAGCAGCCCAGCATTGAAAGAGACCCAGTACTTC.

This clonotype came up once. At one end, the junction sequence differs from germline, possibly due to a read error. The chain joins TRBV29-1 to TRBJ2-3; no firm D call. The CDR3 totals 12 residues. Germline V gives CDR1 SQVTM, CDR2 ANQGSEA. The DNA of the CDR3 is TGCGGCGTTGAGGAGATTTCGGGCGCGCAGTATTTT. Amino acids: CGVEEISGAQYF.

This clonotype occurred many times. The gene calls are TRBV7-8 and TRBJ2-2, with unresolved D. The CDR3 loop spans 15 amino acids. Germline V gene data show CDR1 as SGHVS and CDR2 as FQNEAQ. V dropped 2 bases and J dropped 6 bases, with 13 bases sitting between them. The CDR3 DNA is TGTGCCAGCAGCTTACAGACGAAGGGTCCCGGGGAGCTGTTTTTT. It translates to CASSLQTKGPGELFF.

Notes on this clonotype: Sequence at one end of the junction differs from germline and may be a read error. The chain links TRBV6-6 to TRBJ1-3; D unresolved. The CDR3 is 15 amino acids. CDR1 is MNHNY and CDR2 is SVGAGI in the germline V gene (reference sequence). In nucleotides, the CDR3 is TGTGCCAACAGTTACCTCATGGACTCTGGAAACACCATATATTTT. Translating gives CANSYLMDSGNTIYF.